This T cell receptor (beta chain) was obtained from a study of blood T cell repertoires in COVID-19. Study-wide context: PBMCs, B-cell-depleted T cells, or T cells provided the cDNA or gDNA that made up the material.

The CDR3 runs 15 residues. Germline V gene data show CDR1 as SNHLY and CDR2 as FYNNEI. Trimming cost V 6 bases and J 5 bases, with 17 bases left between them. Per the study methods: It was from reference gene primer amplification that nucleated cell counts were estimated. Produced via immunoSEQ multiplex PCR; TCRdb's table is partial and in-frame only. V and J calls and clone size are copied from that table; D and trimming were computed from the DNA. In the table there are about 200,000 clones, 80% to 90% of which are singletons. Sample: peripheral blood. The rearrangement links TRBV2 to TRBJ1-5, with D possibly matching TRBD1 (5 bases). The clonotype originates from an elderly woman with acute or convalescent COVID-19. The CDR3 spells CASSPSRGEYQPQHF. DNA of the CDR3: TGTGCCAGCAGCCCATCCCGGGGGGAGTATCAGCCCCAGCATTTT.